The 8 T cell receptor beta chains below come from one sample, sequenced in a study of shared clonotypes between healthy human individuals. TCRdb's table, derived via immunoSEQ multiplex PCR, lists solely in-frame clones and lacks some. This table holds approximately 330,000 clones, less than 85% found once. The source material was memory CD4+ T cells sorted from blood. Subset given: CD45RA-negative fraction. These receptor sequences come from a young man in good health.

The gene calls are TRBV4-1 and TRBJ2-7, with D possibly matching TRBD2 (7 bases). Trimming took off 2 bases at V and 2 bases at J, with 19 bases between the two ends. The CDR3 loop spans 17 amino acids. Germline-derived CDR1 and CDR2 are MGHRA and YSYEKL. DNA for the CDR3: TGCGCCAGCAGCCAAAAACTGGGGGCGGGAGCCCCCTACGAGCAGTACTTC. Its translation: CASSQKLGAGAPYEQYF.

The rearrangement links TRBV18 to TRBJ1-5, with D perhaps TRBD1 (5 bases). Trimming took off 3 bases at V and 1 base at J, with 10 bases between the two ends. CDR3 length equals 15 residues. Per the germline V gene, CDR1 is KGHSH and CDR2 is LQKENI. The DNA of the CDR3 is TGTGCCAGCTCACCGGAGGGACGGAGCAATCAGCCCCAGCATTTT. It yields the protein CASSPEGRSNQPQHF.

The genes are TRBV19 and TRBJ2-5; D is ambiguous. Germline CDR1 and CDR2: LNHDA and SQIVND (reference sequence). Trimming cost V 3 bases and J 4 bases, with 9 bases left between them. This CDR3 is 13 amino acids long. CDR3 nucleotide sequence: TGTGCCAGTAGTATGATGGTTGGAGAGACCCAGTACTTC. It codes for CASSMMVGETQYF.

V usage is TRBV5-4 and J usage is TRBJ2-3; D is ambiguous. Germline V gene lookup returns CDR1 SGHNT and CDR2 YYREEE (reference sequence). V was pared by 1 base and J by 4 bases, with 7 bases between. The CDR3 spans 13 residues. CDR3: CASSLSRSDTQYF. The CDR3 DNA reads TGTGCCAGCAGCTTGTCCAGGTCAGATACGCAGTATTTT.

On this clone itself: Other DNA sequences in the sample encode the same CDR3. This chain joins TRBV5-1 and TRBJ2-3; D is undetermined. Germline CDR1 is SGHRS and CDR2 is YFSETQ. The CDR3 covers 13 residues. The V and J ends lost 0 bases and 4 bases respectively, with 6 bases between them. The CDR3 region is CASSLVPADTQYF. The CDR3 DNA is TGCGCCAGCAGCTTGGTCCCGGCAGATACGCAGTATTTT.

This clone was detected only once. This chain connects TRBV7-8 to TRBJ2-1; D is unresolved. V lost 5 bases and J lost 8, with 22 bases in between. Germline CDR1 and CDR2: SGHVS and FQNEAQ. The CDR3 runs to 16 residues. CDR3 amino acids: CASSPTEVALGYEQFF. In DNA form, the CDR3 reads TGTGCCAGCAGCCCTACCGAGGTAGCTCTAGGCTATGAGCAGTTCTTC.

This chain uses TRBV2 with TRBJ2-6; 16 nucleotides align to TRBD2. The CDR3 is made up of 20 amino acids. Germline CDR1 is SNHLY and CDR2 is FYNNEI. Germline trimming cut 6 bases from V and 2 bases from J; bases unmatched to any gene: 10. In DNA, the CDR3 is TGTGCCAGCAGACCGACCCCGGGACTAGCGGGAGGGCCTGGGGCCAACGTCCTGACTTTC. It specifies CASRPTPGLAGGPGANVLTF.

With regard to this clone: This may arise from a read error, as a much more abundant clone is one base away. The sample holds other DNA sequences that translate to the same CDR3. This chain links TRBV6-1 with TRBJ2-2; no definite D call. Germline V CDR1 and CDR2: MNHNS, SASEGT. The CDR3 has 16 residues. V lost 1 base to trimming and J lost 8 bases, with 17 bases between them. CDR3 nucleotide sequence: TGTGCCAGCAGTGAAGTGGTCCAGCTCACCACTGGGGAGCTGTTTTTT. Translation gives CASSEVVQLTTGELFF.